This TCR beta chain was sequenced for a study of glioma-infiltrating T cells. Study in general: Blood libraries targeted roughly 4- to 11-fold coverage of 750,000 to 1,000,000 T cells. Study-wide results and caveats: Non-neoplastic patients had below-expected tissue-blood divergence, while all gliomas exceeded expectation. Signature shared blood CDR3 motifs were enriched in low-divergence and depleted in high-divergence patients.

Amplification of TCR alpha and beta CDR3 regions from RNA used iRepertoire nested multiplex PCR. Tissue mRNA or PBMC total RNA, 100-400 ng, went into one-step reverse transcription and amplification. Each CDR3 protein is one row after TCRdb ran MiXCR on the multiplex PCR reads. The sample consists of fewer than 500,000 distinct CDR3 sequences, roughly two fifths of them appearing once. The CDR3 spans 14 residues. V gave up 3 bases and J gave up 5 bases; unmatched junction bases: 6. CDR1 and CDR2 from the germline V gene are SGHTA and FQGNSA. Worth noting for this clonotype: Its antigen is not known.

V gene TRBV7-2 combines with J gene TRBJ1-2; TRBD1 matches 7 bases. The source is a human donor with low-grade glioma or glioblastoma, undergoing nonglioma brain surgery, or in good health (not recorded which). What was sequenced was glioma tissue, nonneoplastic brain tissue, or PBMCs (not recorded which). The CDR3, as DNA: TGTGCCAGCAGCTTCCGGGACAGCTTTTATGGCTACACCTTC. It yields the protein CASSFRDSFYGYTF.